A single sample is the source of the 21 T cell receptor beta chains below, sequenced in a study of early stage breast cancer tumors listed by TCRdb under 2017. Library preparation employed the immunoSEQ multiplex PCR assay. Sourced from immuneACCESS, this table was stored by TCRdb with only in-frame sequences that have V and J called. A share of the clones is absent; for the studies checked, an unresolved V gene accounts for under half, and the remainder has no known explanation. This sample has tens of thousands of clones in its table, and approximately 85% of those were observed once. 9% to 9.5% of the sample is taken by the ten largest. The sequencing sample was made of blood. The receptors come from a person between 50 and 60 years old with breast cancer.

The chain recombines TRBV10-3 with TRBJ2-3; 11 bases are shared with TRBD1. Germline V gives CDR1 ENHRY, CDR2 SYGVKD. V lost 3 bases, J lost 4 bases, and 6 bases stayed unmatched. This CDR3 region has 16 residues. CDR3 DNA: TGTGCCATCAGTGACCCCGGGACAGGGGGACCAGATACGCAGTATTTT. It yields the protein CAISDPGTGGPDTQYF.

In DNA form, the CDR3 reads TGTGCCAGCTCACCACTCTTAAGCGCCAGCACAGATACGCAGTATTTT. This encodes CASSPLLSASTDTQYF. The V gene is TRBV18, the J gene TRBJ2-3; no clear D. The CDR3 spans 16 residues. Germline V CDR1 and CDR2: KGHSH, LQKENI. V lost 1 base and J 0 bases, leaving 11 bases between the germline ends.

This clone was recorded a few times. This may stem from a read error, because a much larger clone lies one nucleotide away. Other DNA sequences in the sample encode the same CDR3. The rearrangement links TRBV19 to TRBJ1-1; D unclear. Germline loops: CDR1 LNHDA, CDR2 SQIVND (reference sequence). CDR3 length equals 14 residues. V was cut by 1 base and J by 1 base, with 7 bases left in between. The CDR3: CASSIGRGNTEAFF. CDR3 in DNA: TGTGCCAGTAGTATAGGGCGGGGGAACACTGAAGCTTTCTTT.

The genes are TRBV7-2 and TRBJ2-1, with 9 nucleotides matching TRBD2. The CDR3 runs to 15 residues. Germline lookup yields CDR1 SGHTA and CDR2 FQGNSA. V dropped 5 bases and J dropped 4; count of bases not matched to a gene: 6. The CDR3 is CASSPRAGGYNEQFF. The CDR3 bases are TGTGCCAGCAGCCCTAGGGCGGGGGGGTACAATGAGCAGTTCTTC.

The V gene is TRBV27, the J gene TRBJ1-4; D uncertain. Germline-derived CDR1 and CDR2 are MNHEY and SMNVEV (reference sequence). The CDR3 has 15 amino acids. The V and J ends lost 0 bases and 4 bases respectively, with 9 bases between them. CDR3 bases: TGTGCCAGCAGTTTATCAGCAGACCTTAATGAAAAACTGTTTTTT. Its protein product is CASSLSADLNEKLFF.

The V and J genes are TRBV28 and TRBJ1-1; TRBD1 matches at 8 bases. This CDR3 has 14 amino acids. The V and J ends lost 4 bases and 5 bases, in that order; junction bases with no gene match: 6. Germline-derived CDR1 and CDR2 are MDHEN and SYDVKM. CDR3 residues: CASSSRGLGTEAFF. The CDR3 DNA follows: TGTGCCAGCAGTTCCAGGGGGCTAGGTACTGAAGCTTTCTTT.

The chain combines TRBV29-1 with TRBJ2-3; D is possibly TRBD1 (5 bases). The germline V gene encodes CDR1 SQVTM and CDR2 ANQGSEA. This CDR3 has 12 residues. V was trimmed by 2 bases and J by 5 bases, leaving 8 bases between them. Written as DNA, the CDR3 is TGCAGCGTTGAACAGGGATTAGATACGCAGTATTTT. It yields the protein CSVEQGLDTQYF.

The chain recombines TRBV5-4 with TRBJ2-7; D may be TRBD1 (6 bases). Germline CDR1 reads SGHNT; CDR2 reads YYREEE (reference sequence). There are 14 residues in the CDR3. The ends were cut back, 3 bases at V and 0 bases at J, with 10 bases in the middle. Here the CDR3 reads CASSSDRSSYEQYF. For the CDR3, the DNA is TGTGCCAGCAGCTCTGACAGGTCCTCCTACGAGCAGTACTTC. The full variable domain, rest sourced from reference TRBV5-4 and TRBJ2-7, is ETGVTQSPTHLIKTRGQQVTLRCSSQSGHNTVSWYQQALGQGPQFIFQYYREEENGRGNFPPRFSGLQFPNYSSELNVNALELDDSALYLCASSSDRSSYEQYFGPGTRLTVT.

This clone was picked up a small number of times. The chain employs TRBV6-6 and TRBJ1-2; D is uncertain. Germline V lookup: CDR1 MNHNY, CDR2 SVGAGI (reference sequence). V was pared by 4 bases and J by 4 bases, with 10 bases between. The CDR3 has 13 amino acids. The DNA of the CDR3 is TGTGCCAGCAGTTCGGCTTTGTTCTATGGCTACACCTTC. Its translation is CASSSALFYGYTF.

The J gene is TRBJ1-2, the V gene TRBV7-3; D remains unclear. Deletions cut 0 bases from V and 8 bases from J, with 22 bases between. This CDR3 comprises 17 residues. Germline V gives CDR1 SGHTA, CDR2 FQGTGA. The CDR3 here is CASSLTVNLKAPEGYTF. CDR3 sequence (DNA): TGTGCCAGCAGCTTAACAGTAAATCTTAAGGCCCCGGAGGGCTACACCTTC. The full variable domain, with the rest looked up from reference TRBV7-3 and TRBJ1-2, is GAGVSQTPSNKVTEKGKYVELRCDPISGHTALYWYRQSLGQGPEFLIYFQGTGAADDSGLPNDRFFAVRPEGSVSTLKIQRTERGDSAVYLCASSLTVNLKAPEGYTFGSGTRLTVV.

The chain carries TRBV7-2 and TRBJ1-3; possible D gene TRBD1, 5 bases. Germline loops: CDR1 SGHTA, CDR2 FQGNSA. V was pared by 5 bases and J by 1 base, with 12 bases between. The CDR3 contains 15 residues. CDR3 in DNA: TGTGCCAGCAGCGTAACAGGAGAATCTGGAAACACCATATATTTT. Protein: CASSVTGESGNTIYF.

This chain links TRBV6-1 with TRBJ2-1; TRBD1 matches at 9 bases. The CDR3 consists of 15 residues. The germline CDR1 and CDR2 sequences are MNHNS and SASEGT. With 3 bases clipped from V and 1 base from J, the junction kept 1 base outside the gene matches. This CDR3 reads CASSETGGSYNEQFF. The CDR3 DNA follows: TGTGCCAGCAGTGAGACAGGGGGGTCCTACAATGAGCAGTTCTTC.

V and J are TRBV7-2 and TRBJ2-2; D unresolved. V lost 2 bases, J lost 1 base, and 11 bases lay in between. Germline V gives CDR1 SGHTA, CDR2 FQGNSA. There are 16 residues in the CDR3. CDR3 residues: CASSLRAAMNTGELFF. In DNA, the CDR3 is TGTGCCAGCAGCTTACGGGCGGCTATGAACACCGGGGAGCTGTTTTTT.

The chain employs TRBV7-8 and TRBJ2-3, with 12 bases fitting TRBD2. CDR1 is SGHVS, CDR2 FQNEAQ, per germline. V shed 4 bases and J 0 bases; nucleotides not matched to a gene: 20. This CDR3 spans 22 amino acids. This chain's CDR3 is CASSYVKRVLAGGLSSTDTQYF. The CDR3 DNA reads as TGTGCCAGCAGCTACGTAAAACGGGTTCTAGCGGGAGGGCTTTCTAGCACAGATACGCAGTATTTT.

This clone was seen only once. J is TRBJ1-1 and V is TRBV5-5; 9 bases are a match to TRBD1. The CDR3 length is 16 residues. Trimming at V came to 4 bases and at J to 1 base, leaving 8 bases not matched to a gene. CDR1 and CDR2 from the germline V gene are SGHKS and YYEKEE (reference sequence). CDR3 in DNA: TGTGCCAGCAGCACAGCTCCGGGACAGGGGAACACTGAAGCTTTCTTT. It is translated as CASSTAPGQGNTEAFF.

The genes are TRBV4-3 and TRBJ1-2; 10 bases are shared with TRBD1. Looked up from germline, CDR1 is LGHNA and CDR2 is YSLEER. J lost 3 bases, V lost 0 bases, and 4 bases had no gene match. CDR3 size: 16 residues. CDR3 in amino acids: CASSQESGQGHYGYTF. The CDR3, as DNA: TGCGCCAGCAGCCAAGAATCGGGACAGGGGCACTATGGCTACACCTTC.

This chain connects TRBV18 to TRBJ1-4; D is unresolved. With 3 bases removed from V and 0 bases from J, the gap between germline ends came to 11 bases. The CDR3 spans 16 residues. Germline V gene sequence: CDR1 KGHSH, CDR2 LQKENI. The CDR3 sequence is CASSPRKYATNEKLFF. DNA for the CDR3: TGTGCCAGCTCACCTCGCAAATATGCAACTAATGAAAAACTGTTTTTT.

The chain uses TRBV30 and TRBJ2-6; the match to TRBD2 covers 7 bases. The CDR3 spans 15 residues. Germline CDR1 is GTSNPN and CDR2 is SVGIG (reference sequence). V was clipped by 1 base and J by 1 base; unmatched bases: 1. The CDR3, as DNA: TGTGCCTGGAGTGACGGGGGGTCTGGGGCCAACGTCCTGACTTTC. Translation: CAWSDGGSGANVLTF. Full variable domain (remainder filled in from reference TRBV30 and TRBJ2-6): SQTIHQWPATLVQPVGSPLSLECTVEGTSNPNLYWYRQAAGRGLQLLFYSVGIGQISSEVPQNLSASRPQDRQFILSSKKLLLSDSGFYLCAWSDGGSGANVLTFGAGSRLTVL.

This rearrangement joins TRBV29-1 to TRBJ1-2; 12 bases match TRBD1. V shed 6 bases, J shed 7 bases, and the junction held 9 bases outside the gene matches. The CDR3 is 14 residues long. The germline CDR1 and CDR2 sequences are SQVTM and ANQGSEA. DNA of the CDR3: TGCAGCGTCGCTCCGGGACAGGGGGCTTTTGGCTACACCTTC. Protein sequence: CSVAPGQGAFGYTF. Based on the CDR3 plus reference TRBV29-1 and TRBJ1-2, the full variable domain is SAVISQKPSRDICQRGTSLTIQCQVDSQVTMMFWYRQQPGQSLTLIATANQGSEATYESGFVIDKFPISRPNLTFSTLTVSNMSPEDSSIYLCSVAPGQGAFGYTFGSGTRLTVV.

The chain uses TRBV7-2 and TRBJ2-7, with 13 bases fitting TRBD2. The CDR3 is 17 residues long. The germline CDR1 and CDR2 sequences are SGHTA and FQGNSA. Trimming took 4 bases from V and 1 from J; bases not matched to a gene: 7. CDR3: CASSSLPGLAGSYEQYF. As DNA, the CDR3 is TGTGCCAGCAGCTCGCTACCGGGACTAGCGGGGTCCTACGAGCAGTACTTC.

The chain is built from TRBV9 and TRBJ2-3, with D possibly being TRBD1 or TRBD2 (5 bases each). The CDR3 covers 16 residues. Germline CDR1 and CDR2: SGDLS and YYNGEE. The V end was cut by 3 bases, the J end by 3 bases, with 17 bases between. Here the CDR3 reads CASSESLGPGTDTQYF. DNA of the CDR3: TGTGCCAGCAGCGAGAGCTTGGGACCGGGGACAGATACGCAGTATTTT.